Each of the 25 T cell receptor beta chains below was sequenced from the same sample in a study of cytomegalovirus exposure and HLA in healthy donors. Both 60 Vbeta primers and 13 Jbeta primers went into the PCR. The protocol was immunoSEQ multiplex PCR, while the TCRdb copy is restricted to in-frame clones and leaves out a portion. The sample holds roughly 160,000 clones, roughly 67% seen once. The sequencing sample was made of PBMCs. The receptors shown here come from a young woman in good health and CMV-seropositive.

The rearrangement joins TRBV27 to TRBJ2-1; 7 bases are a match to TRBD2. CDR3 size: 15 residues. The germline V gene encodes CDR1 MNHEY and CDR2 SMNVEV (reference sequence). V was clipped by 6 bases and J by 7 bases; unmatched bases: 12. CDR3 in DNA: TGTGCCAGCAGACTAGCGTTGGCCCTTGGAAATGAGCAGTTCTTC. It yields the protein CASRLALALGNEQFF.

In nucleotides, the CDR3 is TGTGCCAGCAATCGAGGGTCGAATTCACCCCTCCACTTT. Its translation: CASNRGSNSPLHF. The V gene is TRBV5-6, the J gene TRBJ1-6, with D unresolved. CDR3 length equals 13 residues. The V gene's germline CDR1 is SGHDT and CDR2 YYEEEE. The V and J ends lost 6 bases and 7 bases respectively, with 11 bases between them.

The V and J genes are TRBV7-8 and TRBJ2-7; no clear D gene. V lost 5 bases, J lost 5 bases, and 13 bases lay in between. Germline CDR1 is SGHVS and CDR2 is FQNEAQ. The CDR3 covers 13 residues. The CDR3 coding sequence is TGTGCCAGCAGCCCAGGTATGGGCGACGAGCAGTACTTC. It yields the protein CASSPGMGDEQYF.

The CDR3 spells CASSPAGREVLHF. CDR3 nucleotide sequence: TGTGCCAGCAGCCCTGCGGGCAGGGAGGTCCTCCACTTT. This chain connects TRBV7-9 to TRBJ1-6, with a tentative D call TRBD1 (5 bases). Germline assignment: CDR1 SEHNR and CDR2 FQNEAQ (reference sequence). V was trimmed by 5 bases and J by 15 bases, leaving 17 bases between them. This CDR3 region has 13 residues.

This chain connects TRBV25-1 to TRBJ1-5; D not resolved. There are 16 residues in the CDR3. The V gene's germline CDR1 is MGHDK and CDR2 SYGVNS. Trimming took off 1 base at V and 1 base at J, with 11 bases between the two ends. The CDR3 sequence is CASSESEGDSNQPQHF. In DNA form, the CDR3 reads TGTGCCAGCAGTGAATCGGAGGGAGACAGCAATCAGCCCCAGCATTTT.

This clone was seen only a few times. The chain employs TRBV2 and TRBJ2-2; the match to TRBD1 covers 7 bases. The trim removed 10 bases at V and 1 base at J, leaving 6 bases unmatched. There are 14 residues in the CDR3. Germline V gene data show CDR1 as SNHLY and CDR2 as FYNNEI. CDR3 loop: CATSRDRNTGELFF. The CDR3, as DNA: TGTGCCACTTCCCGGGACAGGAACACCGGGGAGCTGTTTTTT. The entire variable domain, with the rest obtained from reference TRBV2 and TRBJ2-2, is as follows: EPEVTQTPSHQVTQMGQEVILRCVPISNHLYFYWYRQILGQKVEFLVSFYNNEISEKSEIFDDQFSVERPDGSNFTLKIRSTKLEDSAMYFCATSRDRNTGELFFGEGSRLTVL.

The genes are TRBV6-1 and TRBJ1-5; TRBD1 matches 10 bases. Trimming cost V 5 bases and J 6 bases; bases outside gene matches: 4. The CDR3 length is 14 residues. Germline assignment: CDR1 MNHNS and CDR2 SASEGT. The CDR3 DNA reads TGTGCCAGCAGTTTGGACAGGGGGTTTCAGCCCCAGCATTTT. It is translated as CASSLDRGFQPQHF.

The rearrangement links TRBV30 to TRBJ2-1, with TRBD2 matching over 10 bases. V was clipped by 0 bases and J by 0 bases; unmatched bases: 17. The CDR3 totals 21 residues. CDR1 and CDR2 (germline): GTSNPN, SVGIG (reference sequence). CDR3 loop: CAWSVGLIAGGRSVSYNEQFF. CDR3 sequence (DNA): TGTGCCTGGAGTGTTGGACTCATAGCGGGGGGTCGTTCTGTCTCCTACAATGAGCAGTTCTTC.

This clone was seen once. CDR3 DNA: TGCGCCAGCAGCTTGGCAGACAGCACCTACGAGCAGTACTTC. It encodes CASSLADSTYEQYF. The chain links TRBV5-1 to TRBJ2-7; D is possibly TRBD1 (5 bases). The germline V gene encodes CDR1 SGHRS and CDR2 YFSETQ. Trimming shortened V by 0 bases and J by 2 bases, and 9 bases separated the two germline ends. This CDR3 spans 14 amino acids.

The chain recombines TRBV9 with TRBJ2-3; D might be TRBD2 (5 bases). The CDR3 length is 14 residues. Germline CDR1 reads SGDLS; CDR2 reads YYNGEE. DNA of the CDR3: TGTGCTAGTAACCGAGGGATATACACAGATACGCAGTATTTT. Its translation is CASNRGIYTDTQYF.

The chain is built from TRBV25-1 and TRBJ2-2; 11 positions agree with TRBD1. In germline, CDR1 is MGHDK, CDR2 SYGVNS. The V and J ends lost 3 bases and 4 bases, in that order; junction bases with no gene match: 7. This CDR3 contains 17 residues. For the CDR3, the DNA is TGTGCCAGCAGTGACGCTTTGGGACAGGGGGGCACCGGGGAGCTGTTTTTT. Amino acid sequence: CASSDALGQGGTGELFF.

The chain employs TRBV10-2 and TRBJ1-5; the match to TRBD1 covers 10 bases. The CDR3 is 14 residues long. V gave up 4 bases and J gave up 6 bases; unmatched junction bases: 3. Germline CDR1 is WSHSY and CDR2 is SAAADI. CDR3 sequence: CASSGQGAFQPQHF. Here the CDR3 DNA reads TGCGCCAGCAGTGGACAGGGGGCGTTTCAGCCCCAGCATTTT.

The CDR3 DNA follows: TGTGCCAGCAGTGTCGGGGGGGCCTTGGGAGATACGCAGTATTTT. It is translated as CASSVGGALGDTQYF. This chain links TRBV28 with TRBJ2-3, with 8 bases that match TRBD2. Germline CDR1 is MDHEN and CDR2 is SYDVKM. The CDR3 has 15 amino acids. Germline trimming cut 5 bases from V and 5 bases from J; bases unmatched to any gene: 9.

The chain combines TRBV19 with TRBJ1-1; D uncertain. CDR3 length: 15 amino acids. Trimming removed 3 bases from V and 1 base from J, with 12 bases in between. In germline, CDR1 is LNHDA, CDR2 SQIVND (reference sequence). CDR3 in amino acids: CASSMVARKNTEAFF. The CDR3 coding sequence is TGTGCCAGTAGTATGGTCGCCAGAAAGAACACTGAAGCTTTCTTT.

The J gene is TRBJ1-6, the V gene TRBV7-2; the D gene is possibly TRBD1 (5 bases). Per the germline V gene, CDR1 is SGHTA and CDR2 is FQGNSA. The V end was cut by 5 bases, the J end by 10 bases, with 15 bases between. The CDR3 has 14 amino acids. CDR3 loop: CASSPSGARSPLHF. Written as DNA, the CDR3 is TGTGCCAGCAGCCCAAGTGGGGCCCGGTCACCCCTCCACTTT.

The rearrangement joins TRBV5-6 to TRBJ2-7; D perhaps matches TRBD1 (6 bases). The V end was cut by 2 bases, the J end by 3 bases, with 15 bases between. CDR3 size: 15 residues. Germline lookup yields CDR1 SGHDT and CDR2 YYEEEE. The CDR3 DNA sequence: TGTGCCAGCAGCTTCAAAAACAGGGCTCTCTACGAGCAGTACTTC. It is translated as CASSFKNRALYEQYF. Looking up the rest from reference TRBV5-6 and TRBJ2-7 gives the full variable domain: DAGVTQSPTHLIKTRGQQVTLRCSPKSGHDTVSWYQQALGQGPQFIFQYYEEEERQRGNFPDRFSGHQFPNYSSELNVNALLLGDSALYLCASSFKNRALYEQYFGPGTRLTVT.

The V gene is TRBV5-1, the J gene TRBJ1-2, with D perhaps TRBD1 (6 bases). V dropped 0 bases and J dropped 2 bases, with 11 bases sitting between them. The CDR3 covers 15 residues. Germline V CDR1 and CDR2: SGHRS, YFSETQ. CDR3 sequence reads: CASSLGGTQNYGYTF. DNA of the CDR3: TGCGCCAGCAGCTTGGGTGGGACACAGAACTATGGCTACACCTTC.

The rearrangement uses TRBV4-2 and TRBJ2-7; D remains unclear. V shed 0 bases and J shed 3 bases, with 15 bases lying between them. The CDR3 length is 16 residues. Per the germline V gene, CDR1 is LGHNA and CDR2 is YNFKEQ. CDR3 residues: CASSQDTSLTIYEQYF. Written as DNA, the CDR3 is TGTGCCAGCAGCCAAGATACGTCACTAACGATCTACGAGCAGTACTTC.

This chain joins TRBV7-9 and TRBJ1-2; the D gene is possibly TRBD1 (5 bases). Looked up from germline, CDR1 is SEHNR and CDR2 is FQNEAQ (reference sequence). This CDR3 has 15 amino acids. The V end lost 5 bases, the J end lost 8 bases, and 21 bases lay between the germline ends. The CDR3 sequence: CASSPSGGVGKGYTF. The CDR3 DNA reads as TGTGCCAGCAGCCCCTCCGGGGGGGTCGGAAAAGGCTACACCTTC.

J is TRBJ2-2 and V is TRBV7-2; TRBD1 is a possible D gene (6 bases). This CDR3 has 18 amino acids. Deletions cut 3 bases from V and 3 bases from J, with 20 bases between. Germline V gene data show CDR1 as SGHTA and CDR2 as FQGNSA. The CDR3, as DNA: TGTGCCAGCAGCTTCCTTTCGAACAGGGTCATCTACACCGGGGAGCTGTTTTTT. It is translated as CASSFLSNRVIYTGELFF.

In this sample, this clone turned up a few times. This chain uses TRBV27 with TRBJ1-4; D call uncertain. This CDR3 has 13 residues. V shed 6 bases and J shed 3 bases, with 8 bases lying between them. Germline V CDR1 and CDR2: MNHEY, SMNVEV (reference sequence). CDR3 sequence (DNA): TGTGCCAGCAGCAGAGGCCCTAATGAAAAACTGTTTTTT. Amino acids: CASSRGPNEKLFF.

The chain couples TRBV2 to TRBJ2-1; possible D gene TRBD2, 7 bases. V was cut by 1 base and J by 0 bases, with 13 bases left in between. Germline V lookup: CDR1 SNHLY, CDR2 FYNNEI. The CDR3 contains 17 residues. CDR3 sequence reads: CASSEGGGTSSYNEQFF. The CDR3 DNA reads TGTGCCAGCAGTGAAGGGGGAGGGACAAGCTCCTACAATGAGCAGTTCTTC. The complete variable domain, with remaining parts taken from reference TRBV2 and TRBJ2-1, reads EPEVTQTPSHQVTQMGQEVILRCVPISNHLYFYWYRQILGQKVEFLVSFYNNEISEKSEIFDDQFSVERPDGSNFTLKIRSTKLEDSAMYFCASSEGGGTSSYNEQFFGPGTRLTVL.

V and J are TRBV5-1 and TRBJ2-3; 8 positions match TRBD2. The CDR3 spans 16 residues. CDR1 is SGHRS and CDR2 is YFSETQ in the germline V gene. After removal of 4 bases from V and 2 bases from J, the junction contained 9 bases not matched to a gene. The CDR3 loop is CASSPGGGRNTDTQYF. For the CDR3, the DNA is TGCGCCAGCAGCCCTGGCGGGGGGAGAAACACAGATACGCAGTATTTT.

The chain recombines TRBV28 with TRBJ2-1, with TRBD2 identical over 8 bases. CDR1 is MDHEN and CDR2 is SYDVKM in the germline V gene. The CDR3 consists of 20 residues. With V trimmed by 0 bases and J by 3 bases, 16 bases remained unmatched. Here the CDR3 reads CASSLWAGRGAPTSYNEQFF. CDR3 DNA: TGTGCCAGCAGTTTATGGGCGGGGCGGGGGGCCCCCACCAGCTACAATGAGCAGTTCTTC.

The J gene is TRBJ1-1, the V gene TRBV7-8, with a weak D call TRBD1 (5 bases). Germline loops: CDR1 SGHVS, CDR2 FQNEAQ. The length of the CDR3 is 16 residues. Trimming took off 2 bases at V and 1 base at J, with 14 bases between the two ends. The CDR3 DNA sequence: TGTGCCAGCAGCTTAAGGAGGGGTCCGGCGAACACTGAAGCTTTCTTT. It yields the protein CASSLRRGPANTEAFF.